The 20 T cell receptor beta chains given below trace back to one sample, sequenced in a study of vaccination and CD4 T cells after COVID-19 (dated by TCRdb to the early 2020s). The meaning of the sample's treatment or condition label: approximately nine-day PBMC culture with coronavirus spike peptide pools or control peptides (ViraFEST assay). No antigen is known for these receptors. Library generation was performed with PCR. This sample was sequenced with an Illumina iSeq 100. DNA from cultured CD4+ T cells underwent TCR sequencing with the Oncomine TCR Beta short-read assay at the Johns Hopkins FTIC core. TCRdb's own reprocessing of the public reads used fastp at Q25 and MiXCR and kept productive beta chains. Under each unique CDR3 protein, matching rows form one entry showing the most common genes and DNA. Recorded for this sample are roughly 10,000 distinct CDR3 sequences; around three fifths of them occurred a single time. 26% of the sample is held by the ten biggest clonotypes.

Sequencing was done on a sample of CD4+ T cells from blood, cultured in vitro. The receptors were sampled from a human donor who had recovered from COVID-19.

The chain links TRBV6-5 to TRBJ2-7, with 14 bases lining up with TRBD2. The trim removed 4 bases at V and 0 bases at J, leaving 8 bases unmatched. The length of the CDR3 is 18 residues. The germline gives CDR1 MNHEY, CDR2 SVGAGI. CDR3 coding DNA: TGTGCCAGCAGTTTTTGGACTAGCGGGGGGCCTAGCTCCTACGAGCAGTACTTC. Translated: CASSFWTSGGPSSYEQYF.

V usage is TRBV2 and J usage is TRBJ1-6, with a tentative D call TRBD1 (5 bases). The CDR3 has 15 residues. Germline V gene lookup returns CDR1 SNHLY and CDR2 FYNNEI. Between the trimmed V and J ends, which lost 4 bases and 8 bases, there was a span of 15 bases. The chain's CDR3 is CASSVEGIPYSPLHF. The DNA for the CDR3 is TGTGCCAGCAGTGTGGAGGGGATACCATATTCACCCCTCCACTTT.

This clonotype was counted between two and nine times. The chain carries TRBV19 and TRBJ2-5; D gene uncertain. V lost 3 bases and J lost 5, with 7 bases in between. The CDR3 spans 12 residues. CDR1 and CDR2 (germline): LNHDA, SQIVND (reference sequence). The CDR3 is CASSIGLETQYF. The CDR3 DNA reads TGTGCCAGTAGTATTGGGTTGGAGACCCAGTACTTC. The entire variable domain, with the rest obtained from reference TRBV19 and TRBJ2-5, is as follows: DGGITQSPKYLFRKEGQNVTLSCEQNLNHDAMYWYRQDPGQGLRLIYYSQIVNDFQKGDIAEGYSVSREKKESFPLTVTSAQKNPTAFYLCASSIGLETQYFGPGTRLLVL.

The chain joins TRBV12-3 or TRBV12-4 to TRBJ1-6; D perhaps matches TRBD1 (5 bases). This CDR3 contains 13 residues. V lost 3 bases to trimming and J lost 7 bases, with 7 bases between them. This CDR3 is CASSLTVNSPLHF. CDR3 bases: TGTGCCAGCAGTTTGACAGTAAATTCACCCCTCCACTTT.

This chain uses TRBV21-1 with TRBJ2-2; the table names TRBD1, a call not compared with the DNA. TRBV21-1 is tagged as a pseudogene. The CDR3 contains 17 residues. The CDR3 spells CASSKGKGAPNTGELFF. The CDR3, as DNA: TGTGCCAGCAGCAAAGGGAAGGGGGCCCCGAACACCGGGGAGCTGTTTTTT.

The CDR3 spells CASSLSGQSEAFF. The DNA of the CDR3 is TGTGCCAGCAGTTTATCCGGACAGAGTGAAGCTTTCTTT. The chain links TRBV6-5 to TRBJ1-1; maybe TRBD1 (6 bases). CDR1 is MNHEY, CDR2 SVGAGI, per germline. Trimming removed 4 bases from V and 7 bases from J, with 13 bases in between. This CDR3 comprises 13 residues.

The chain's CDR3 is CASSLATGNTEAFF. In DNA, the CDR3 is TGTGCCAGCAGCTTGGCGACAGGGAACACTGAAGCTTTCTTT. The rearrangement uses TRBV5-4 and TRBJ1-1; possibly TRBD1 for D (6 bases). CDR1 and CDR2 from the germline V gene are SGHNT and YYREEE (reference sequence). Deletions cut 0 bases from V and 1 base from J, with 7 bases between. This CDR3 comprises 14 residues. Full variable domain (missing parts from reference TRBV5-4 and TRBJ1-1): ETGVTQSPTHLIKTRGQQVTLRCSSQSGHNTVSWYQQALGQGPQFIFQYYREEENGRGNFPPRFSGLQFPNYSSELNVNALELDDSALYLCASSLATGNTEAFFGQGTRLTVV.

V gene TRBV6-1 combines with J gene TRBJ1-1, with D tentatively TRBD1 (6 bases). The V and J ends lost 4 bases and 11 bases respectively, with 11 bases between them. The CDR3 runs to 11 residues. CDR1 and CDR2 from the germline V gene are MNHNS and SASEGT. CDR3 sequence: CASSGHRAAFF. The CDR3 coding sequence is TGTGCCAGCAGTGGCCACAGGGCTGCTTTCTTT.

This clonotype showed up just once. The gene calls are TRBV5-4 and TRBJ1-5; TRBD1 matches 7 bases. Trimming removed 5 bases from V and 4 bases from J; junction bases left unmatched: 9. Germline loops: CDR1 SGHNT, CDR2 YYREEE (reference sequence). The CDR3 is 15 amino acids. The CDR3 here is CASSLGDSKNQPQHF. CDR3 in DNA: TGTGCCAGCAGTCTTGGGGACAGTAAAAATCAGCCCCAGCATTTT.

V usage is TRBV5-1 and J usage is TRBJ1-2, with a weak D call TRBD1 (5 bases). V was clipped by 3 bases and J by 4 bases, with 10 bases between them. CDR3 size: 13 residues. Germline CDR1 reads SGHRS; CDR2 reads YFSETQ. CDR3: CASSSGGGYGYTF. The CDR3 coding sequence is TGCGCCAGCAGCTCGGGGGGAGGCTATGGCTACACCTTC.

This clonotype was seen a few times. The chain employs TRBV19 and TRBJ2-7, with D possibly called TRBD1 or TRBD2 (6 bases each). This CDR3 contains 13 residues. In germline, CDR1 is LNHDA, CDR2 SQIVND (reference sequence). Trimming pared 9 bases from V and 7 bases from J, leaving 19 bases between. The CDR3 region has the DNA TGTGCCAGCAGCTTAAACAGGGCGGGGGAGCAGTACTTC. Translation: CASSLNRAGEQYF.

The chain carries TRBV6-1 and TRBJ2-3, with 10 bases lining up with TRBD1. CDR3 length: 18 residues. V lost 4 bases, J lost 8 bases, and 18 bases stayed unmatched. Per germline, CDR1 MNHNS and CDR2 SASEGT. The CDR3 DNA reads TGTGCCAGCAGTGGACCGGTGGACAGGGGGAGGGGAATAGGTACGCAGTATTTT. Translated: CASSGPVDRGRGIGTQYF.

This rearrangement joins TRBV20-1 to TRBJ1-2; the D gene is possibly TRBD1 (5 bases). V was clipped by 0 bases and J by 4 bases, with 15 bases between them. This CDR3 spans 15 amino acids. Per germline, CDR1 DFQATT and CDR2 SNEGSKA (reference sequence). The CDR3 reads CSARDRGLPGYGYTF. The CDR3 region has the DNA TGCAGTGCTAGAGATCGGGGCCTGCCCGGCTATGGCTACACCTTC.

The rearrangement links TRBV4-2 to TRBJ2-3; D remains unclear. The V and J ends lost 0 bases and 6 bases respectively, with 10 bases between them. This CDR3 spans 14 amino acids. The germline V gene encodes CDR1 LGHNA and CDR2 YNFKEQ. The CDR3 is CASSQDRHADTQYF. For the CDR3, the DNA is TGTGCCAGCAGCCAAGATCGGCATGCGGATACGCAGTATTTT.

The chain joins TRBV5-1 to TRBJ1-1; TRBD1 might be the D (6 bases). Trimming removed 9 bases from V and 3 bases from J, with 21 bases in between. Germline CDR1 SGHRS, CDR2 YFSETQ. This CDR3 contains 15 residues. In nucleotides, the CDR3 is TGCGCCACACATGACAGGCCCCAACCTTACACTGAAGCTTTCTTT. Translated, it gives CATHDRPQPYTEAFF.

The CDR3 protein is CASSPGQTMIYTF. In DNA, the CDR3 is TGCGCCAGCAGCCCTGGACAGACTATGATTTACACCTTC. The chain joins TRBV5-1 to TRBJ1-2, with D possibly matching TRBD1 (6 bases). The CDR3 has 13 residues. Germline values: CDR1 SGHRS, CDR2 YFSETQ. The V end lost 4 bases, the J end lost 11 bases, and 18 bases lay between the germline ends.

The chain links TRBV7-6 to TRBJ2-3, with 7 bases lining up with TRBD1. This CDR3 contains 14 residues. The germline V gene has CDR1 SGHVS and CDR2 FNYEAQ. The junction had 8 bases not matched to a gene; V was cut back by 5 bases and J by 6 bases. CDR3 sequence (DNA): TGTGCCAGCAGCGCGTCGGGACAGTCGGATACGCAGTATTTT. This encodes CASSASGQSDTQYF.

The chain joins TRBV7-3 to TRBJ1-2; D unresolved. The CDR3 is 14 residues long. Germline V gene data show CDR1 as SGHTA and CDR2 as FQGTGA. The ends were cut back, 2 bases at V and 4 bases at J, with 11 bases in the middle. The CDR3 protein is CASSLVPGIYGYTF. DNA for the CDR3: TGTGCCAGCAGCTTAGTTCCGGGGATCTATGGCTACACCTTC.

This chain uses TRBV6-5 with TRBJ2-7; no reliable D call. Germline V gene lookup returns CDR1 MNHEY and CDR2 SVGAGI. The CDR3 runs 16 residues. Trimming left V 0 bases short and J 5 bases short, with 17 bases between. The DNA for the CDR3 is TGTGCCAGCAGTTACTCGACTCATCCCGTTCGGAACGAGCAGTACTTC. Translation gives CASSYSTHPVRNEQYF.

The chain is built from TRBV6-1 and TRBJ1-2; TRBD1 might be the D (6 bases). The length of the CDR3 is 14 residues. Germline-derived CDR1 and CDR2 are MNHNS and SASEGT. V dropped 7 bases and J dropped 4 bases, with 16 bases sitting between them. CDR3 residues: CASIPGQGIYGYTF. The CDR3 coding sequence is TGTGCCAGCATCCCGGGTCAGGGGATCTATGGCTACACCTTC.